Listed below are T cell receptor beta chains from one sample, sequenced in a study of T cells in narcolepsy. Method: immunoSEQ multiplex PCR; TCRdb's copy keeps in-frame clones and lacks some. This repertoire shows some 30,000 clones, 80% to 85% found once; its top ten account for about 0.66%. The sequenced material came from memory (CD45RA-) CD4+ T cells from blood. These receptors came from a human donor in good health. CDR3s include the opening cysteine and the closing phenylalanine or tryptophan. D genes are given only for firm matches. Clone size is not always given. Where it is, it says once, few, many or a class for expanded clones.

TRBJ2-2 TRBV7-9 . . TGTGCCAGCAGCACGGGACAGAACACCGGGGAGCTGTTTTTT CASSTGQNTGELFF
TRBJ2-3 TRBV7-2 . TRBD2 TGTGCCAGCAGCTTAGTCGGTCTAGCGGTGGCAGATACGCAGTATTTT CASSLVGLAVADTQYF
TRBJ2-2 TRBV9 once TRBD1 TGTGCCAGCAGCGTAGGGACAGGGGGCGTTGGTGGCGGGGAGCTGTTTTTT CASSVGTGGVGGGELFF
TRBJ1-2 TRBV6-6 . TRBD1 TGTGCCAGCAGCCGTACCGGGACAGGGCTTGGCTACACCTTC CASSRTGTGLGYTF
TRBJ2-1 TRBV2 . TRBD1 TGTGCCAGCATGAGGGACAGGGGAGCCTACAATGAGCAGTTCTTC CASMRDRGAYNEQFF
TRBJ2-4 TRBV9 . . TGTGCCAGTTCAACTGGGGCAGAAATAGCCAAAAACATTCAGTACTTC CASSTGAEIAKNIQYF
TRBJ1-2 TRBV5-1 . . TGCGCCAGCAGCTTATCCACAGTCGACCCATATGGCTACACCTTC CASSLSTVDPYGYTF
TRBJ1-5 TRBV2 once . TGTGCCAGCAGTGGGGGGGGCGCGGTTCAGCCCCAGCATTTT CASSGGGAVQPQHF
TRBJ2-3 TRBV9 . TRBD2 TGTGCCAGCAGCAAGACTAGCTCGGGGACAGATACGCAGTATTTT CASSKTSSGTDTQYF
TRBJ1-6 TRBV28 . TRBD1 TGTGCCAGCAGTACACTGGACAGGGTGGATTCACCCCTCCACTTT CASSTLDRVDSPLHF
TRBJ2-5 TRBV15 . TRBD2 TGTGCCACCAGCAGACCCAGAGCGGGGGGGGTGGAGACCCAGTACTTC CATSRPRAGGVETQYF
TRBJ2-3 TRBV5-1 . TRBD2 TGCGCCAGCAGCTCCCGGGGGGCAGATACGCAGTATTTT CASSSRGADTQYF
TRBJ2-1 TRBV5-1 . . TGCGCCAGCAGCTTCGTAACCAACAATGAGCAGTTCTTC CASSFVTNNEQFF
TRBJ1-2 TRBV28 . . TGTGCCAGCAGTCTGGGGGTTATCGGCTACACCTTC CASSLGVIGYTF
TRBJ1-5 TRBV2 . . TGTGCCAGCATTGAGGACAGCAATCAGCCCCAGCATTTT CASIEDSNQPQHF
TRBJ2-5 TRBV12-5 . TRBD2 TGTGCTAGTGGTCTAGCGGCCATCCAAGAGACCCAGTACTTC CASGLAAIQETQYF
TRBJ1-1 TRBV5-1 . . TGCGCCAGCAGCGGGGACGAACGAGGGATGAACACTGAAGCTTTCTTT CASSGDERGMNTEAFF
TRBJ2-1 TRBV29-1 . . TGCAGCGGGGTATACAATGAGCAGTTCTTC CSGVYNEQFF
TRBJ1-1 TRBV7-9 . . TGTGCCAGCAGCCAGGGTATTCGTGCTGAAGCTTTCTTT CASSQGIRAEAFF
TRBJ2-3 TRBV9 . TRBD2 TGTGCCAGCAGCCCCCGACTAGCGGGGGGGCGGGATACGCAGTATTTT CASSPRLAGGRDTQYF
TRBJ2-4 TRBV19 . . TGTGCCAGTAGTATCGCGGGCGGTAGAAACATTCAGTACTTC CASSIAGGRNIQYF
TRBJ1-1 TRBV19 . TRBD1 TGTGCCAGTAGTATAGAACGCGACAGGGGAGCTTTCTTT CASSIERDRGAFF
TRBJ1-5 TRBV6-1 few TRBD1 TGTGCCAGCAATGGGGACAGCCGCAATCAGCCCCAGCATTTT CASNGDSRNQPQHF
TRBJ1-1 TRBV28 . . TGTGCCAGCAGCCGGGGGGGTAAGAACACTGAAGCTTTCTTT CASSRGGKNTEAFF
TRBJ2-4 TRBV28 . . TGTGCCAGCAGTTTAGGGGGTTTGAGAGTAGCCAAAAACATTCAGTACTTC CASSLGGLRVAKNIQYF
TRBJ2-5 TRBV19 . . TGTGCCAGTAGTAGGGGGCTCCAAGAGACCCAGTACTTC CASSRGLQETQYF
TRBJ1-6 TRBV6-5 . . TGTGCCAGCAGCCCTCGTGGTAATTCACCCCTCCACTTT CASSPRGNSPLHF
TRBJ1-4 TRBV2 few . TGTGCCAGCAGTGTTATGGGTGAAAAACTGTTTTTT CASSVMGEKLFF
TRBJ1-3 TRBV27 . . TGTGCCAGCAGTTACGGGACAACGTACCCACTATATTTT CASSYGTTYPLYF
TRBJ1-2 TRBV7-2 . TRBD1 TGTGCCAGCAGACCCCTGGGACAGGTCTATGGCTACACCTTC CASRPLGQVYGYTF
TRBJ2-3 TRBV30 . . TGTGCCTGGAGTGTACTAGCGGCAGGGGGCTTGGTAGATACGCAGTATTTT CAWSVLAAGGLVDTQYF
TRBJ1-5 TRBV10-3 . . TGTGCCATCAGACAGATGAGCAATCAGCCCCAGCATTTT CAIRQMSNQPQHF
TRBJ2-1 TRBV7-2 . . TGTGCCAGCAGCCTGAGACAGCTCAAAGAGCAGTTCTTC CASSLRQLKEQFF
TRBJ2-7 TRBV6-5 once . TGTGCCAGCAGTTACTACACCTACGAGCAGTACTTC CASSYYTYEQYF
TRBJ1-1 TRBV27 . . TGTGCCAGCAGTGACAGGTTCTACACTGAAGCTTTCTTT CASSDRFYTEAFF
TRBJ2-2 TRBV15 . . TGTGCCACCAGCAGAGATTTCGGGACCGGGGAGCTGTTTTTT CATSRDFGTGELFF
TRBJ1-4 TRBV18 . . TGTGCCAGCTCACCTACAGGGACGGGGAATGAAAAACTGTTTTTT CASSPTGTGNEKLFF
TRBJ2-5 TRBV28 . . TGTGCCAGCTCGGCGGGAAAAGAGACCCAGTACTTC CASSAGKETQYF
TRBJ2-1 TRBV4-1 . TRBD2 TGCGCCAGCAGCCAAGTAAGGCGGGGGGGCCGGGATGATGAGCAGTTCTTC CASSQVRRGGRDDEQFF
TRBJ1-1 TRBV10-3 . . TGTGCCATCAGAAATCGAGGGTTGAACACTGAAGCTTTCTTT CAIRNRGLNTEAFF
TRBJ1-2 TRBV6-1 . TRBD1 TGTGCCAGCAGCCAGCGGACAGGAGATTATGGCTACACCTTC CASSQRTGDYGYTF
TRBJ1-5 TRBV7-8 once . TGTGCCAGCAGCTTAGAGGGTGGGCAGCCCCAGCATTTT CASSLEGGQPQHF
TRBJ1-4 TRBV19 . . TGTGCCAGTAGTATAGGGGGAGGCGAAAAACTGTTTTTT CASSIGGGEKLFF
TRBJ2-2 TRBV6-5 . . TGTGCCACCTCCGGTTGGATAAGCACCGGGGAGCTGTTTTTT CATSGWISTGELFF
TRBJ2-7 TRBV5-4 . . TGTGCCAGCAGCTCCTCCTACGAGCAGTACTTC CASSSSYEQYF
TRBJ1-2 TRBV4-3 few . TGCGCCAGCAGCTGGGGGCAGGGCGACTATGGCTACACCTTC CASSWGQGDYGYTF
TRBJ1-1 TRBV19 . . TGTGCCAGTAGTACCGGGCCATTTCAATTGAACACTGAAGCTTTCTTT CASSTGPFQLNTEAFF
TRBJ1-2 TRBV6-1 . . TGTGCCAGCAGTGAAAGCCAGGGAGTAGGCTACACCTTC CASSESQGVGYTF
TRBJ1-2 TRBV6-1 . TRBD1 TGTGCCACCTTAAGATCCGGGACAGGGACCTATGGCTACACCTTC CATLRSGTGTYGYTF
TRBJ1-5 TRBV13 once . TGTGCCAGCAGCTCTACAGGGAAGGGTGGCGATCAGCCCCAGCATTTT CASSSTGKGGDQPQHF
TRBJ2-1 TRBV10-2 . TRBD2 TGCGCCAGCAGTGAAGCTAGCGGGGGGCCTATGGCAAATGAGCAGTTCTTC CASSEASGGPMANEQFF
TRBJ1-1 TRBV5-6 . . TGTGCCAGCAGCTTGTTGCAGGGAAACTTTATGAACACTGAAGCTTTCTTT CASSLLQGNFMNTEAFF